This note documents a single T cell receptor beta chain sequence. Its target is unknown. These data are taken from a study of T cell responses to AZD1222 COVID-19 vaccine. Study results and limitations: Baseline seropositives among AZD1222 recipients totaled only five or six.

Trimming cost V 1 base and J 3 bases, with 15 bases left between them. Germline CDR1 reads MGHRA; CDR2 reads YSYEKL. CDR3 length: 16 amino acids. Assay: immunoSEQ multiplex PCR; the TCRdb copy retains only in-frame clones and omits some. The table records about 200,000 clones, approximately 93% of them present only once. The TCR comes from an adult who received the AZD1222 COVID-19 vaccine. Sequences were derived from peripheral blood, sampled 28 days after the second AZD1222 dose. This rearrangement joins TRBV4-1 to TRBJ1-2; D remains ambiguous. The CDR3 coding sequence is TGCGCCAGCAGCCAAGTCCCCAAATCCCCGGACTATGGCTACACCTTC. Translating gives CASSQVPKSPDYGYTF.